The subject of this entry is one T cell receptor (beta chain). Its antigen is as yet unknown. The sample is drawn from a study of cytomegalovirus exposure and HLA in healthy donors. General observations from the study: Researchers counted roughly 150 TCR beta chains as cytomegalovirus-associated.

The trim removed 3 bases at V and 6 bases at J, leaving 6 bases unmatched. The CDR3 is 15 amino acids. The germline gives CDR1 GTSNPN, CDR2 SVGIG (reference sequence). PCR employed 60 Vbeta and 13 Jbeta primers. Here immunoSEQ multiplex PCR was the method, and the copy in TCRdb shows in-frame clones only, minus some. This table has roughly 130,000 clones, around 74% appearing once. The sample comprised PBMCs. The chain recombines TRBV30 with TRBJ2-4; 12 nucleotides line up with TRBD2. This TCR derives from a man younger than 30 in good health and CMV-seropositive. The CDR3 reads CAWSTPGLAGNIQYF. The CDR3 bases are TGTGCCTGGAGCACACCGGGACTAGCGGGAAACATTCAGTACTTC.